Reported below is one TCR beta chain. The data stem from a study of T cell responses to AZD1222 COVID-19 vaccine. V shed 2 bases and J shed 7 bases, with 18 bases lying between them. In germline, CDR1 is MGHRA, CDR2 YSYEKL. This CDR3 contains 16 residues. Sequencing was performed with immunoSEQ multiplex PCR; in TCRdb, only in-frame clones are kept and a portion is missing. The sample holds fewer than 200,000 clones; 92% are singletons and the top ten take over 1.5%. This clonotype was obtained from an adult in good health. The chain links TRBV4-1 to TRBJ1-5; D is undetermined. This specimen was peripheral blood, taken on day 0 of AZD1222 vaccination. CDR3 coding DNA: TGCGCCAGCAGCCAATTAGTGGGCAGGCCGGGACAGCCCCAGCATTTT. Residues: CASSQLVGRPGQPQHF.